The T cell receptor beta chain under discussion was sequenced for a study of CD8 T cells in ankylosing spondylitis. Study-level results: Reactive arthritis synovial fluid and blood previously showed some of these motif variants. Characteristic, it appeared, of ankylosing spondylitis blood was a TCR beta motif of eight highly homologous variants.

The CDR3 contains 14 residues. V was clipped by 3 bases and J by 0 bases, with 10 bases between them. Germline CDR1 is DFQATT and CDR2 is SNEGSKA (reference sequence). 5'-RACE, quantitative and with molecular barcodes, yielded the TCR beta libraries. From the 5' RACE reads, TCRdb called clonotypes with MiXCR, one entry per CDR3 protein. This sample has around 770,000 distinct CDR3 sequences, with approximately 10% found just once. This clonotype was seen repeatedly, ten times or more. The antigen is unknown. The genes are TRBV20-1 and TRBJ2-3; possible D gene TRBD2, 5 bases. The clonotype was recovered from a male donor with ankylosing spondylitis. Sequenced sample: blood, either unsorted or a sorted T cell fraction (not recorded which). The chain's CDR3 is CSASFGGSTDTQYF. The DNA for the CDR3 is TGCAGTGCTAGTTTTGGCGGGAGCACAGATACGCAGTATTTT.